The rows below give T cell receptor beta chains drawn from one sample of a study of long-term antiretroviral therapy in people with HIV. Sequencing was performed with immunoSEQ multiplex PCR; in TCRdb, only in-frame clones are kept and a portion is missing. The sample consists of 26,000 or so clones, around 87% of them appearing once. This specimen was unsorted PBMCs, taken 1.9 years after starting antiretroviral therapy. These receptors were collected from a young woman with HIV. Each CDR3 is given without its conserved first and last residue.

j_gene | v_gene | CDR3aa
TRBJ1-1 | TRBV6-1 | ASSGQALMNTEAF
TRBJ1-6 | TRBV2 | ASSEARGQRSPLH
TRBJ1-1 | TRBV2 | ASNRGQGNTEAF
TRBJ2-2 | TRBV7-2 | ASSRGGAVTGELF
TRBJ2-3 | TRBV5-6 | ASRRGRTSTDTQY
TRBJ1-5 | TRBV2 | ASRDGGHSNQPQH
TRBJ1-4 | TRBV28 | ASSWGGIDNEKLF
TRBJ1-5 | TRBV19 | ASSIKGFGQPQH
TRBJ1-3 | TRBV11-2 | ASSLVPGNTIY
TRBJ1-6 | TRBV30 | AWSPPPTGGISPLH
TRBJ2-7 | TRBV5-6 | ASSLGTYEQY
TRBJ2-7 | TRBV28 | ASSLTQGQGEQY
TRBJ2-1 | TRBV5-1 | ASSLIAGVFYNEQF
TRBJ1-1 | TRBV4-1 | ASSRLQGAVTEAF
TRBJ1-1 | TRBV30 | AWNVAGNTEAF
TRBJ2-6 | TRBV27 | ASSLWSNPVGANVLT
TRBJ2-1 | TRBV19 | ASSLRGFNEQF
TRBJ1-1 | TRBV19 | ASSIGGAEAF